Described below is a single T cell receptor beta chain sequence and its context. Its antigen is currently unknown. The authors produced TCR alpha and TCR beta cDNA libraries with sample barcodes and UMIs by 5'RACE using constant-segment primers. TCRdb reanalysed the 5' RACE reads using MiXCR and keeps one entry per CDR3 protein. This table has some 330,000 distinct CDR3 sequences, more than 20% appearing once. The sample comes from a study of T-cell memory formation after mild COVID-19. Study-wide context: Largely donor-specific TCR clusters were found. Whole-study findings and limits: Shrinking CD4+ clones resided mostly in CM and EM, and CD8+ ones in EMRA. A balance of CD4 and CD8 characterized clones contracting day 15 to 85, whereas later expanders leaned CD4+.

The sequencing sample was made of PBMCs or a T cell subset sorted from them (not recorded which). The source of this sequence is an adult woman who had mild COVID-19 (a few samples of this study predate the infection). Cell type and time point are not known.

CDR3 in DNA: TGTGCCAGCAGTGACCTTCTCGGGAGCACTGAAGCTTTCTTT. Translating it yields CASSDLLGSTEAFF. J is TRBJ1-1 and V is TRBV27; D not resolved. The CDR3 is 14 residues long. V shed 5 bases and J shed 4 bases, with 14 bases lying between them. Germline values: CDR1 MNHEY, CDR2 SMNVEV (reference sequence).